In its sample, the clone carrying this T cell receptor (beta chain) was seen a few times. The target antigen is unknown. The V gene's germline CDR1 is MDHEN and CDR2 SYDVKM. CDR3 length: 14 residues. The ends were cut back, 5 bases at V and 0 bases at J, with 11 bases in the middle. Carried by the TCR beta cDNA libraries were unique molecular identifiers. TCRdb re-analysed the PCR reads in MiXCR, keeping a single row per CDR3 protein. The sample shows about 770,000 distinct CDR3 sequences, about 45% of them seen only once. The sample belongs to a study of post-analysis software for immune sequencing data. The study's findings and limits: Patients with multiple sclerosis recorded significantly lower normalized Chao1 diversity than controls, the study found. Roughly 5 TRBV segments, TRBV5-6, TRBV5-1 and TRBV20-1 among them, were found more frequent in patients than controls. Those samples that were prepared in the same batch co-clustered strongly by F measure.

The sequencing input was blood. This TCR was recovered from a girl aged 10 to 17 with multiple sclerosis. The chain carries TRBV28 and TRBJ2-7; maybe TRBD1 (5 bases). CDR3 nucleotides: TGTGCCAGCAGTGCAAGGGGTATCTCCTACGAGCAGTACTTC. Amino acid sequence: CASSARGISYEQYF.